This entry features one T cell receptor beta chain sequence. Its antigen is unidentified. RNA transcripts were the template for amplifying TCR beta CDR3 regions. HTBI primers drove first-round RT-PCR of the TCR CDR3. Via MiXCR, TCRdb re-called the multiplex PCR reads, giving one row per CDR3 protein. Found here are around 620,000 distinct CDR3 sequences, roughly 50% of them singletons; the top ten hold under 20%. The sample is drawn from a study of T cells in Graves' hyperthyroidism and ophthalmopathy. Points from the study as a whole: In simple terms, a model built on 13 V-J features told ophthalmopathy apart from stable hyperthyroidism. Ophthalmopathy, which appeared later, was predicted by the model a median approximately 6 months before onset.

This CDR3 has 14 residues. V trimming: 4 bases; J trimming: 6 bases; junction bases outside the gene matches: 6. Germline lookup yields CDR1 KGHDR and CDR2 SFDVKD. Orbital computed tomography, thyroid ultrasound, serum thyroxine and TRAb, and clinical symptoms together informed the diagnoses. The chain carries TRBV24-1 and TRBJ2-7, with TRBD1 identical over 9 bases. The sample comprised peripheral blood or thyroid tissue (not recorded which). The clonotype comes from an adult woman with Graves' disease, either hyperthyroidism or ophthalmopathy (not recorded which). The DNA of the CDR3 is TGTGCCACCAGTGAATCCGGGACAGGGATCGAGCAGTACTTC. It yields the protein CATSESGTGIEQYF.